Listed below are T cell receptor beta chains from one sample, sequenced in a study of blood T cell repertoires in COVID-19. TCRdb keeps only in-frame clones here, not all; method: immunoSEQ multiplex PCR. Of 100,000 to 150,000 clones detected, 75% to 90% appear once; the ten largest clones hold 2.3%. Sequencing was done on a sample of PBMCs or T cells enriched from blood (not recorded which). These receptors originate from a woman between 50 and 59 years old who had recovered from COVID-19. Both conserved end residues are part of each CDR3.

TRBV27 CASSLWGQGNTGELFF
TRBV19 CASSIFGGDRGDQPQHF
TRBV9 CASSVDVENSPLHF
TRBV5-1 CASSLTGGLVNTEAFF
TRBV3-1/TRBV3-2 CASSQMGSGGGTDTQYF
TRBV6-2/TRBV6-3 CASSPSGGRILLYEQYF
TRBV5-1 CASSDGTSGGEEQYF
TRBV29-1 CSARGGANVLTF
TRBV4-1 CASSLAPSVYGYTF
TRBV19 CASDPTGVGEKLFF
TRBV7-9 CASSLGTGHQPQHF
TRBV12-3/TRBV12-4 CASTTTGRTEAFF
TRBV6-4 CASSEQAGSGANVLTF
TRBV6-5 CASSRVVSNQPQHF
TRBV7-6 CASSPGLGITEAFF
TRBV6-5 CASVRHTRGIQYF
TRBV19 CASTHPTGGNQPQHF
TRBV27 CASSPDRVVDQPQHF
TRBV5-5 CASSLLYNEQFF
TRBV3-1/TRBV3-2 CASSQRTPTGELFF
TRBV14 CASSSVRGARGYTF
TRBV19 CASSIGGIGTEAFF
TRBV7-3 CASSENRGGPDTQYF
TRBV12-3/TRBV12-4 CASSFDRGYGYTF
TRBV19 CASGDRLGAFF
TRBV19 CASSETGYTEAFF
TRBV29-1 CSVGQGAYNEQFF
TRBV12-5 CASGTRNTEAFF
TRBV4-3 CASSQEVSGGPYNEQFF
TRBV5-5 CASSPLGVGGGYTF
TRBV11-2 CASSMGQGFSYEQYF
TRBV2 CASMGQMGNEKLFF
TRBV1 CTSSQEVRCFGTDTQYF
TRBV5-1 CASSLRVGNTEAFF
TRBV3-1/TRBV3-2 CASSRKRTGLFF
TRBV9 CASSSSRLEYEQYF
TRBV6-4 CASSDSPAGGTDTQYF
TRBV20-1 CSAQGYEQYF
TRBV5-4 CASRPTGPNSPLHF
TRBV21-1 CASSKGTGGYTNEKLFF
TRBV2 CASSVPRGPYNEQFF
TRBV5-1 CASSLPNSPGLARSYEQYF
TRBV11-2 CASSLDLGTSGGFYEQYF
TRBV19 CASSIWAGGTYGYTF
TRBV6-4 CASSYRGPMNTEAFF
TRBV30 CAWSGQGIGEQYF
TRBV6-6 CASSPGLAGGHYEQYF
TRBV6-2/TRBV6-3 CASSYLGLAPGSTDTQYF
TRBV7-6 CASSPGGTGFYEQYF
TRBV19 CASSIGPGQEYGYTF
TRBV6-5 CASAGTGGDYGYTF
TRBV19 CASSILGTESYNEQFF
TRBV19 CASSIHGGTGQFF
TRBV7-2 CASSLGTGRNTIYF